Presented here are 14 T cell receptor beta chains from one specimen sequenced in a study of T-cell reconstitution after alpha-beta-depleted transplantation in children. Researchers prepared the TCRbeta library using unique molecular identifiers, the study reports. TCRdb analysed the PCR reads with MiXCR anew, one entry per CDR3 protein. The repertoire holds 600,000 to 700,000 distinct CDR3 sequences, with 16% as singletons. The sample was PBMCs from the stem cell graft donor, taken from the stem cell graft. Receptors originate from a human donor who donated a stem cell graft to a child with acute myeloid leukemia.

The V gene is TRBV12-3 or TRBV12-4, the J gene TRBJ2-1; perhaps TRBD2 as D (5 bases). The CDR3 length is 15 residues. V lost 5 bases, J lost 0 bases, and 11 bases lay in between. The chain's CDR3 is CASSPLAGSYNEQFF. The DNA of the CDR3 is TGTGCCAGCAGTCCTCTGGCGGGCTCCTACAATGAGCAGTTCTTC.

The CDR3 bases are TGTGCCAGCAGTCAGATTGACGGCTCCAGGGCAGATACGCAGTATTTT. This gives the protein CASSQIDGSRADTQYF. The genes are TRBV6-2 or TRBV6-3 and TRBJ2-3, with D possibly TRBD1 on 5 matching bases. Trimming cost V 5 bases and J 4 bases, with 19 bases left between them. Per germline, CDR1 MNHEY and CDR2 SVGEGT. CDR3 size: 16 residues.

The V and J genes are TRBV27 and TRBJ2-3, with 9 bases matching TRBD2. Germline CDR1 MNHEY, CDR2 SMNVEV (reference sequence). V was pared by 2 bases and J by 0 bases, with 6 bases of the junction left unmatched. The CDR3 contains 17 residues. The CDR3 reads CASSLLPSGASTDTQYF. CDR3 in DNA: TGTGCCAGCAGTTTACTACCTAGCGGGGCAAGCACAGATACGCAGTATTTT.

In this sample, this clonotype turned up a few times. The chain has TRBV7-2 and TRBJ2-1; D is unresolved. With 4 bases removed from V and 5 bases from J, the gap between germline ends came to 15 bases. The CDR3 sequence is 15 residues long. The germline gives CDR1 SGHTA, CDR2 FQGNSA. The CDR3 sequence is CASSSASVRDNEQFF. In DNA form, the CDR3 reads TGTGCCAGCAGCTCGGCCTCGGTTCGAGACAATGAGCAGTTCTTC.

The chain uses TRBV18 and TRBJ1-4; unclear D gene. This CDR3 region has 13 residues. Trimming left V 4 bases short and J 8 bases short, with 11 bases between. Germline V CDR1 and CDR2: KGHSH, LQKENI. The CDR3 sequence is CASSREMEEKLFF. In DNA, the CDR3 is TGTGCCAGCTCACGGGAGATGGAGGAAAAACTGTTTTTT.

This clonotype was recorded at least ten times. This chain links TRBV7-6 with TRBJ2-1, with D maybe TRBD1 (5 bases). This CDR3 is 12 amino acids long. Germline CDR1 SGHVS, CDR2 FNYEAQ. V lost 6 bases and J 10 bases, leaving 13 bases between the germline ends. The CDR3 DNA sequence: TGTGCCAGCAGGGACCCATCAGGGGAGCAGTTCTTC. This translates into CASRDPSGEQFF.

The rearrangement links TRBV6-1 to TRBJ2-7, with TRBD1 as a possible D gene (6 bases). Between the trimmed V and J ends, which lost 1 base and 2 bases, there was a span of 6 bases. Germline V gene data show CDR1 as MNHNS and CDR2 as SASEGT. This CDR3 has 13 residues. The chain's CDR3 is CASSEGQAYEQYF. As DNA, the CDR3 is TGTGCCAGCAGTGAAGGACAGGCCTACGAGCAGTACTTC.

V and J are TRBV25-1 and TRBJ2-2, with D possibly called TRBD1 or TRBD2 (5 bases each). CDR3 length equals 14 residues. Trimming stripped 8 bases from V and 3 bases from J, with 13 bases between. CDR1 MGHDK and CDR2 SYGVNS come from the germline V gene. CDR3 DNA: TGTGCCAGCGCACCGGGGCCGGACACCGGGGAGCTGTTTTTT. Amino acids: CASAPGPDTGELFF.

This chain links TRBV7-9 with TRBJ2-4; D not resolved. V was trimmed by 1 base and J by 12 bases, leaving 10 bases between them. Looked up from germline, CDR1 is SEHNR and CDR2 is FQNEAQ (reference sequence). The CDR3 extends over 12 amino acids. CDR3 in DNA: TGTGCCAGCAGCTTAGTGTCAGAAAGTCAGTACTTC. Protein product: CASSLVSESQYF. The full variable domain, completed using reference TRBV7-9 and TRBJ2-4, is DTGVSQNPRHKITKRGQNVTFRCDPISEHNRLYWYRQTLGQGPEFLTYFQNEAQLEKSRLLSDRFSAERPKGSFSTLEIQRTEQGDSAMYLCASSLVSESQYFGAGTRLSVL.

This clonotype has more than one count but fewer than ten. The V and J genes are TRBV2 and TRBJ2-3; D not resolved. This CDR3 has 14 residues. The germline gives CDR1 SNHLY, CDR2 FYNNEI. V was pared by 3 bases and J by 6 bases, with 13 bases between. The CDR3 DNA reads TGTGCCAGCAGTGAGGGGATGGATTCCGATACGCAGTATTTT. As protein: CASSEGMDSDTQYF.

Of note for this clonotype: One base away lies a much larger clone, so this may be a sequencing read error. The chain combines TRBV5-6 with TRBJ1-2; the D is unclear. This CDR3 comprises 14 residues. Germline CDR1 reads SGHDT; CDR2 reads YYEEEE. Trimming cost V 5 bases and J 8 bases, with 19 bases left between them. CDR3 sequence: CASRLYPLREGYTF. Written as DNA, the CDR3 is TGTGCCAGCAGGCTTTACCCGTTGAGGGAAGGCTACACCTTC.

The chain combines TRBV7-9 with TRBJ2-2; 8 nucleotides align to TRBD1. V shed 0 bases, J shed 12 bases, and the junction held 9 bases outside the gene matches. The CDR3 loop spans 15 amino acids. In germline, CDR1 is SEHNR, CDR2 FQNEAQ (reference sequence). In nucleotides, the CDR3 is TGTGCCAGCAGCTTAGCGGTCGCAGGGGGCGAGAAGCTGTTTTTT. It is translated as CASSLAVAGGEKLFF.

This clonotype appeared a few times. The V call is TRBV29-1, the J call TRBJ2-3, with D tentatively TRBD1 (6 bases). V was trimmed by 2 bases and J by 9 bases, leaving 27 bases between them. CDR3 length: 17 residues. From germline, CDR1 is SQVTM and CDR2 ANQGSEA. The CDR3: CSVEIPAGDFRAGTQYF. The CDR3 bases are TGCAGCGTTGAAATTCCCGCAGGGGATTTTAGAGCAGGCACGCAGTATTTT.

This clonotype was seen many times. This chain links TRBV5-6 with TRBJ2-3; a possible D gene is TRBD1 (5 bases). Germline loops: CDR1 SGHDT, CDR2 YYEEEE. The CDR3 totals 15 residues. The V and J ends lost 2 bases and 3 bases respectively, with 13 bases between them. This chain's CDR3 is CASSFRSRETDTQYF. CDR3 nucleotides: TGTGCCAGCAGCTTTCGATCCAGGGAAACAGATACGCAGTATTTT.